Presented here are 31 T cell receptor beta chains from one specimen sequenced in a study of T cell responses to AZD1222 COVID-19 vaccine. Sequenced by immunoSEQ multiplex PCR; TCRdb stores in-frame clones only, minus some. The sample includes more than 250,000 clones, approximately 93% of them seen just once. The source was peripheral blood, collected on day 0 of AZD1222 vaccination. Source of these receptors: an adult in good health.

This chain connects TRBV5-1 to TRBJ2-5; no reliable D call. CDR3 size: 14 residues. CDR1 and CDR2 from the germline V gene are SGHRS and YFSETQ. V shed 0 bases and J shed 2 bases, with 8 bases lying between them. CDR3 coding DNA: TGCGCCAGCAGCTTGGTCACGGTGCAAGAGACCCAGTACTTC. It yields the protein CASSLVTVQETQYF.

Concerning this clone itself: Other DNA sequences in this sample translate to the same CDR3. This rearrangement joins TRBV28 to TRBJ2-1; TRBD2 agrees at 9 bases. With V trimmed by 4 bases and J by 3 bases, 7 bases remained unmatched. Per the germline V gene, CDR1 is MDHEN and CDR2 is SYDVKM. The CDR3 loop spans 16 amino acids. The CDR3 nucleotides read TGTGCCAGCAGTTCGTCCGGGACTAGCAACTACAATGAGCAGTTCTTC. This translates into CASSSSGTSNYNEQFF.

The chain carries TRBV28 and TRBJ1-5; 8 positions agree with TRBD1. V was clipped by 5 bases and J by 3 bases; unmatched bases: 6. This CDR3 spans 15 amino acids. Germline V gene sequence: CDR1 MDHEN, CDR2 SYDVKM. The CDR3 reads CASSGTGTSNQPQHF. CDR3 bases: TGTGCCAGCAGTGGGACAGGAACATCCAATCAGCCCCAGCATTTT.

The rearrangement joins TRBV29-1 to TRBJ2-7; 12 nucleotides match TRBD2. The germline gives CDR1 SQVTM, CDR2 ANQGSEA. The V gene end was trimmed by 4 bases and the J gene end by 2 bases; junction bases not matched to a gene: 6. The CDR3 runs to 15 residues. CDR3 bases: TGCAGCGTTGGGCCCCCTAGCGGGAGGGCCTACGAGCAGTACTTC. Encoded protein: CSVGPPSGRAYEQYF.

J is TRBJ2-1 and V is TRBV2; 7 bases are shared with TRBD1. The J segment lost 4 bases and the V segment lost 8 bases, leaving 5 bases of the junction unmatched. The CDR3 is 13 amino acids. CDR1 SNHLY and CDR2 FYNNEI come from the germline V gene. The CDR3 region has the DNA TGTGCCAGCTTGGACAGGTTGTACAATGAGCAGTTCTTC. Its protein is CASLDRLYNEQFF.

This chain links TRBV30 with TRBJ1-2, with TRBD1 matching 7 bases. In germline, CDR1 is GTSNPN, CDR2 SVGIG (reference sequence). Trimming took 3 bases from V and 5 from J; bases not matched to a gene: 9. The CDR3 runs to 14 residues. The CDR3 reads CAWSRPGGRYGYTF. The CDR3 nucleotides read TGTGCCTGGAGCCGACCAGGGGGGAGGTATGGCTACACCTTC.

This clone has a single count. The chain couples TRBV9 to TRBJ2-7; TRBD1 agrees at 10 bases. Germline V lookup: CDR1 SGDLS, CDR2 YYNGEE. The CDR3 has 16 residues. Germline trimming cut 1 base from V and 4 bases from J; bases unmatched to any gene: 8. The CDR3 region has the DNA TGTGCCAGCAGCGTATACCCCTCGGGACAGGGGTACGAGCAGTACTTC. Its protein product is CASSVYPSGQGYEQYF.

The chain carries TRBV9 and TRBJ2-6; D is ambiguous. Germline-derived CDR1 and CDR2 are SGDLS and YYNGEE. The CDR3 is 14 amino acids. The V gene lost 0 bases and the J gene lost 0 bases, with 1 base spanning the gap. CDR3: CASSVGSGANVLTF. The CDR3, as DNA: TGTGCCAGCAGCGTAGGCTCTGGGGCCAACGTCCTGACTTTC.

The chain recombines TRBV5-1 with TRBJ1-4; possible D gene TRBD1, 5 bases. The CDR3 totals 14 residues. The V gene's germline CDR1 is SGHRS and CDR2 YFSETQ. The V end lost 5 bases, the J end lost 5 bases, and 13 bases lay between the germline ends. This chain's CDR3 is CASSPQGVNEKLFF. The CDR3 DNA is TGCGCCAGCAGTCCTCAGGGAGTAAATGAAAAACTGTTTTTT.

This rearrangement joins TRBV27 to TRBJ1-4; D is unresolved. Germline CDR1 MNHEY, CDR2 SMNVEV (reference sequence). There are 15 residues in the CDR3. V was shortened by 4 bases and J by 7 bases, with 16 bases between the two germline ends. CDR3 protein: CASSSGRTRGEKLFF. CDR3 bases: TGTGCCAGCAGTTCCGGACGTACTAGAGGTGAAAAACTGTTTTTT.

The chain joins TRBV19 to TRBJ2-1; 14 bases are a match to TRBD2. CDR1 LNHDA and CDR2 SQIVND come from the germline V gene (reference sequence). Unmatched junction bases numbered 9, after V lost 5 bases and J lost 6 bases. The CDR3 extends over 17 amino acids. The CDR3 coding sequence is TGTGCCAGTAGTGGCGGGACTAGCGGGAGAATTAGCAATGAGCAGTTCTTC. Translating gives CASSGGTSGRISNEQFF.

V is TRBV25-1 and J is TRBJ1-3, with D unresolved. Germline CDR1 reads MGHDK; CDR2 reads SYGVNS. The CDR3 is 13 amino acids. Trimming cost V 4 bases and J 3 bases, with 7 bases left between them. The CDR3, as DNA: TGTGCCAGCAGTGGGGGAGGTGGAAACACCATATATTTT. Translation: CASSGGGGNTIYF.

V and J are TRBV28 and TRBJ2-7, with D uncertain. This CDR3 region has 15 residues. Trimming took off 1 base at V and 0 bases at J, with 10 bases between the two ends. Germline CDR1 is MDHEN and CDR2 is SYDVKM. The CDR3: CASSLLPLSSYEQYF. The CDR3 coding sequence is TGTGCCAGCAGTTTATTACCTCTCAGCTCCTACGAGCAGTACTTC.

The V call is TRBV27, the J call TRBJ1-6; a weak D match, TRBD1 (5 bases). Germline V CDR1 and CDR2: MNHEY, SMNVEV (reference sequence). CDR3 length: 13 amino acids. V was cut by 5 bases and J by 7 bases, with 9 bases left in between. The CDR3 DNA reads TGTGCCAGCAGTGGAGGGGTGAATTCACCCCTCCACTTT. This sequence encodes CASSGGVNSPLHF.

The chain has TRBV3-1 (or the pseudogene TRBV3-2) and TRBJ1-2; D is undetermined. The CDR3 spans 13 residues. Germline CDR1 LGHDT, CDR2 YNNKEL (reference sequence). V lost 0 bases and J 5 bases, leaving 7 bases between the germline ends. The CDR3 sequence is CASSQEVFYGYTF. The CDR3 DNA reads as TGTGCCAGCAGCCAAGAAGTATTTTATGGCTACACCTTC.

This rearrangement joins TRBV6-5 to TRBJ2-3; D is possibly TRBD1 (5 bases). The CDR3 has 15 residues. Germline assignment: CDR1 MNHEY and CDR2 SVGAGI. Trimming pared 6 bases from V and 3 bases from J, leaving 16 bases between. The CDR3 loop is CASSPPGLGTDTQYF. CDR3 in DNA: TGTGCCAGCAGCCCGCCAGGGCTCGGGACAGATACGCAGTATTTT.

The chain has TRBV7-2 and TRBJ1-5; D not certain. The germline V gene encodes CDR1 SGHTA and CDR2 FQGNSA. V dropped 1 base and J dropped 10 bases, with 11 bases sitting between them. The CDR3 runs to 13 residues. The CDR3 reads CASSLGYGNPQHF. CDR3 coding DNA: TGTGCCAGCAGCTTAGGTTATGGGAACCCCCAGCATTTT. Complete variable domain (other parts from reference TRBV7-2 and TRBJ1-5): GAGVSQSPSNKVTEKGKDVELRCDPISGHTALYWYRQSLGQGLEFLIYFQGNSAPDKSGLPSDRFSAERTGGSVSTLTIQRTQQEDSAVYLCASSLGYGNPQHFGDGTRLSIL.

The chain recombines TRBV5-1 with TRBJ2-7, with 8 bases lining up with TRBD1. The CDR3 is made up of 14 amino acids. The V and J ends lost 5 bases and 6 bases, in that order; junction bases with no gene match: 10. Germline lookup yields CDR1 SGHRS and CDR2 YFSETQ. The CDR3 DNA reads as TGCGCCAGCAGATCCACCGGGACAGGCGGCGAGCAGTACTTC. Amino acid sequence: CASRSTGTGGEQYF.

The V and J genes are TRBV11-2 and TRBJ2-1; D unresolved. Germline loops: CDR1 SGHAT, CDR2 FQNNGV. The ends were cut back, 5 bases at V and 7 bases at J, with 12 bases in the middle. This CDR3 comprises 13 residues. CDR3 loop: CASSPQVGNEQFF. CDR3 bases: TGTGCCAGCAGCCCCCAGGTGGGAAATGAGCAGTTCTTC.

The rearrangement joins TRBV9 to TRBJ1-2; no definite D call. CDR1 and CDR2 from the germline V gene are SGDLS and YYNGEE. Trimming took off 3 bases at V and 4 bases at J, with 10 bases between the two ends. CDR3 length: 13 amino acids. The CDR3 loop is CASSERMGYGYTF. CDR3 nucleotide sequence: TGTGCCAGCAGCGAGCGGATGGGCTATGGCTACACCTTC.

The V and J genes are TRBV7-6 and TRBJ1-1; 12 bases agree with TRBD1. With 4 bases clipped from V and 5 bases from J, the junction kept 8 bases outside the gene matches. Germline CDR1 SGHVS, CDR2 FNYEAQ. The CDR3 runs to 16 residues. The CDR3 sequence: CASSSGQGAKGTEAFF. The CDR3 DNA is TGTGCCAGCAGCTCGGGACAGGGGGCTAAGGGGACTGAAGCTTTCTTT.

The V and J genes are TRBV27 and TRBJ1-1; D is perhaps TRBD1 (5 bases). V lost 5 bases and J lost 4, with 20 bases in between. CDR3 length: 16 residues. Germline CDR1 is MNHEY and CDR2 is SMNVEV (reference sequence). CDR3 sequence: CASSPGAPPGLTEAFF. The CDR3 bases are TGTGCCAGCAGTCCCGGGGCACCCCCCGGGCTCACTGAAGCTTTCTTT.

This clone was counted a single time. The chain couples TRBV6-1 to TRBJ2-5; TRBD2 matches 13 bases. Germline CDR1 is MNHNS and CDR2 is SASEGT. The trim removed 1 base at V and 5 bases at J, leaving 7 bases unmatched. This CDR3 comprises 17 residues. The CDR3 DNA follows: TGTGCCAGCAGTGAAGTGGGGACTAGCGGGATGGGTGAGACCCAGTACTTC. It specifies CASSEVGTSGMGETQYF.

This chain joins TRBV14 and TRBJ1-1, with D possibly matching TRBD1 (5 bases). The CDR3 runs 15 residues. V lost 1 base and J lost 3, with 12 bases in between. Germline V gives CDR1 SGHDN, CDR2 FVKESK. The CDR3: CASSQVPRQYTEAFF. The CDR3 DNA reads TGTGCCAGCAGCCAAGTGCCACGACAGTACACTGAAGCTTTCTTT.

This chain uses TRBV28 with TRBJ2-7; TRBD1 agrees at 8 bases. Per the germline V gene, CDR1 is MDHEN and CDR2 is SYDVKM. This CDR3 is 13 amino acids long. The ends lost 4 bases at V and 6 bases at J; junction bases unmatched: 5. The CDR3 DNA reads TGTGCCAGCAGTTCGACAGGGGTGAGCGAGCAGTACTTC. Translation: CASSSTGVSEQYF. The entire variable domain, with the rest obtained from reference TRBV28 and TRBJ2-7, is as follows: DVKVTQSSRYLVKRTGEKVFLECVQDMDHENMFWYRQDPGLGLRLIYFSYDVKMKEKGDIPEGYSVSREKKERFSLILESASTNQTSMYLCASSSTGVSEQYFGPGTRLTVT.

This chain links TRBV11-2 with TRBJ2-2; 10 bases agree with TRBD1. Germline CDR1 is SGHAT and CDR2 is FQNNGV. The CDR3 totals 18 residues. V was pared by 2 bases and J by 5 bases, with 11 bases of the junction left unmatched. The CDR3 DNA is TGTGCCAGCAGCTTACTGCCGGGGACAGGGGACCGGACCGGGGAGCTGTTTTTT. This translates into CASSLLPGTGDRTGELFF.

V usage is TRBV13 and J usage is TRBJ2-7; D ambiguous. V was shortened by 4 bases and J by 1 base, with 8 bases between the two germline ends. The CDR3 length is 13 residues. The germline V gene encodes CDR1 PRHDT and CDR2 FYEKMQ (reference sequence). CDR3 DNA sequence: TGTGCCAGCAGCTCGGCTCGATCCTACGAGCAGTACTTC. It yields the protein CASSSARSYEQYF.

The rearrangement joins TRBV7-2 to TRBJ2-5, with D maybe TRBD1 (6 bases). The CDR3 runs 15 residues. V was clipped by 0 bases and J by 3 bases, with 11 bases between them. Looked up from germline, CDR1 is SGHTA and CDR2 is FQGNSA. DNA of the CDR3: TGTGCCAGCAGCTTAGCGGGGGCAGGGGAAGAGACCCAGTACTTC. Translated, it gives CASSLAGAGEETQYF. The entire variable domain, with the rest obtained from reference TRBV7-2 and TRBJ2-5, is as follows: GAGVSQSPSNKVTEKGKDVELRCDPISGHTALYWYRQSLGQGLEFLIYFQGNSAPDKSGLPSDRFSAERTGGSVSTLTIQRTQQEDSAVYLCASSLAGAGEETQYFGPGTRLLVL.

This sequence joins TRBV5-1 and TRBJ2-2; D might be TRBD1 or TRBD2, each matching 5 bases. The V end lost 3 bases, the J end lost 3 bases, and 15 bases lay between the germline ends. Germline loops: CDR1 SGHRS, CDR2 YFSETQ. The CDR3 sequence is 16 residues long. The CDR3 loop reads CASSSFYGADTGELFF. DNA of the CDR3: TGCGCCAGCAGCTCCTTTTACGGGGCGGACACCGGGGAGCTGTTTTTT.

CDR3 in DNA: TGTGCCAGCAGCCCACCGGGGGGGCAGTCCCGGGAGCAGTACTTC. Its protein is CASSPPGGQSREQYF. V and J are TRBV5-4 and TRBJ2-7; TRBD2 aligns across 8 bases. Germline-derived CDR1 and CDR2 are SGHNT and YYREEE (reference sequence). The CDR3 has 15 residues. Trimming cost V 4 bases and J 7 bases; bases outside gene matches: 13.

This chain uses TRBV6-5 with TRBJ1-2, with 8 bases that match TRBD1. The CDR3 runs 14 residues. Germline CDR1 reads MNHEY; CDR2 reads SVGAGI. Germline trimming cut 6 bases from V and 10 bases from J; bases unmatched to any gene: 13. The CDR3: CASRNSAGQGPYTF. CDR3 nucleotide sequence: TGTGCCAGCAGGAATTCCGCTGGACAGGGCCCCTACACCTTC.